The next 2 T cell receptor beta chains were all read from a single sample in a study of blood T cell repertoires in COVID-19. Libraries were prepared by immunoSEQ multiplex PCR; TCRdb keeps only in-frame clonotypes and omits some of them. The table records 180,000 or so clones, approximately 86% of them present only once. Sequenced input: peripheral blood. These receptors originate from a man aged 55-75 years with acute or convalescent COVID-19.

The genes are TRBV18 and TRBJ1-2; a weak D match, TRBD1 (6 bases). Germline V CDR1 and CDR2: KGHSH, LQKENI. The V and J ends lost 1 base and 3 bases respectively, with 9 bases between them. The CDR3 runs 14 residues. The CDR3 loop is CASSPLQGHYGYTF. The CDR3 coding sequence is TGTGCCAGCTCACCACTCCAGGGGCACTATGGCTACACCTTC.

This clone was seen a handful of times. The identical CDR3 is also encoded by other nucleotide sequences in the sample. The chain combines TRBV13 with TRBJ1-1, with TRBD1 matching over 8 bases. CDR3 length: 14 residues. Looked up from germline, CDR1 is PRHDT and CDR2 is FYEKMQ (reference sequence). V was clipped by 5 bases and J by 1 base; unmatched bases: 3. CDR3 coding DNA: TGTGCCAGCAGCAGAGGACAGGGGAACACTGAAGCTTTCTTT. Protein: CASSRGQGNTEAFF. Combining the CDR3 with reference TRBV13 and TRBJ1-1 gives the whole variable domain AAGVIQSPRHLIKEKRETATLKCYPIPRHDTVYWYQQGPGQDPQFLISFYEKMQSDKGSIPDRFSAQQFSDYHSELNMSSLELGDSALYFCASSRGQGNTEAFFGQGTRLTVV.